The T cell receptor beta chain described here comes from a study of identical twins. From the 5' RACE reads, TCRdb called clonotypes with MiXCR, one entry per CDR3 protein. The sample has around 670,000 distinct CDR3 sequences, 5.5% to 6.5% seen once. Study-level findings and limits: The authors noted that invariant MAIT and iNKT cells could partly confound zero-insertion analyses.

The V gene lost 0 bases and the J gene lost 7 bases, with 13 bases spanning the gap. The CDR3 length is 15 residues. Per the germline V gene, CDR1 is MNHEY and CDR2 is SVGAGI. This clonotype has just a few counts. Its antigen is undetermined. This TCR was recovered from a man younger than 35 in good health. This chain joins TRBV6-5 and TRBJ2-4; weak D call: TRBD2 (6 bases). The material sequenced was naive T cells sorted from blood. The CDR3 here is CASSYSIWDSNIQYF. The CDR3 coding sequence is TGTGCCAGCAGTTACTCGATCTGGGACTCCAACATTCAGTACTTC.